A single sample gave rise to the 27 T cell receptor beta chains below, sequenced in a study of T cells after somatic rescue of genetic block. This table comes from immunoSEQ multiplex PCR, and its TCRdb copy is limited to in-frame clones, with some not included. The sample records tens of thousands of clones, about nine tenths being singletons. The sequenced sample was peripheral blood mononuclear cells (PBMCs). The source of these receptors is a woman aged 18-35 years.

The chain combines TRBV5-1 with TRBJ2-6; D gene uncertain. The V end lost 8 bases, the J end lost 1 base, and 13 bases lay between the germline ends. CDR3 size: 15 residues. The germline gives CDR1 SGHRS, CDR2 YFSETQ. CDR3 in DNA: TGCGCCAGTCAACCCGCCCGGTCTGGGGCCAACGTCCTGACTTTC. Protein product: CASQPARSGANVLTF.

This chain links TRBV6-6 with TRBJ1-3; D remains unclear. This CDR3 has 14 amino acids. Trimming cost V 2 bases and J 0 bases, with 5 bases left between them. From germline, CDR1 is MNHNY and CDR2 SVGAGI (reference sequence). CDR3 region: CASSYGVSGNTIYF. CDR3 nucleotides: TGTGCCAGCAGTTACGGAGTCTCTGGAAACACCATATATTTT.

The chain is built from TRBV2 and TRBJ1-2; D remains unclear. CDR1 and CDR2 from the germline V gene are SNHLY and FYNNEI. V shed 11 bases and J shed 1 base, with 17 bases lying between them. The CDR3 extends over 14 amino acids. DNA of the CDR3: TGTGCCTGCGTTGAGGGTCCCCTTAACTATGGCTACACCTTC. This encodes CACVEGPLNYGYTF.

The chain uses TRBV19 and TRBJ1-5; 8 bases match TRBD1. Germline V gene data show CDR1 as LNHDA and CDR2 as SQIVND (reference sequence). CDR3 length: 16 amino acids. Germline trimming cut 8 bases from V and 5 bases from J; bases unmatched to any gene: 14. The CDR3 loop is CASAQGGARGDQPQHF. The CDR3 coding sequence is TGTGCCAGTGCACAGGGGGGGGCCCGGGGAGATCAGCCCCAGCATTTT.

The chain links TRBV2 to TRBJ2-5; 10 nucleotides align to TRBD1. This CDR3 comprises 16 residues. Germline assignment: CDR1 SNHLY and CDR2 FYNNEI. V shed 7 bases and J 2 bases; nucleotides not matched to a gene: 10. The CDR3 here is CASTRGDRGYQETQYF. The CDR3 nucleotides are TGTGCCAGCACCCGCGGGGACAGGGGCTATCAAGAGACCCAGTACTTC. The full variable domain, in which reference TRBV2 and TRBJ2-5 provide the parts outside the CDR3, is EPEVTQTPSHQVTQMGQEVILRCVPISNHLYFYWYRQILGQKVEFLVSFYNNEISEKSEIFDDQFSVERPDGSNFTLKIRSTKLEDSAMYFCASTRGDRGYQETQYFGPGTRLLVL.

The rearrangement joins TRBV6-4 to TRBJ1-1, with D perhaps matching TRBD1 (5 bases). V was shortened by 0 bases and J by 2 bases, with 7 bases between the two germline ends. CDR3 length equals 14 residues. Germline CDR1 reads MRHNA; CDR2 reads SNTAGT. The CDR3: CASSDSTVNTEAFF. CDR3 coding DNA: TGTGCCAGCAGTGACTCGACAGTCAACACTGAAGCTTTCTTT.

The rearrangement joins TRBV11-2 to TRBJ2-7, with 14 bases fitting TRBD2. The V and J ends lost 3 bases and 3 bases, in that order; junction bases with no gene match: 13. Germline assignment: CDR1 SGHAT and CDR2 FQNNGV. The CDR3 is 19 amino acids. The CDR3 DNA follows: TGTGCCAGCAGCTTTCGGGGACTAGCGGGAGAAGGGTCGGGCTACGAGCAGTACTTC. Its translation is CASSFRGLAGEGSGYEQYF.

The V gene is TRBV2, the J gene TRBJ1-4; perhaps TRBD1 as D (6 bases). Germline assignment: CDR1 SNHLY and CDR2 FYNNEI. Trimming shortened V by 6 bases and J by 1 base, and 24 bases separated the two germline ends. The CDR3 has 19 residues. The chain's CDR3 is CASSGNREGRFVTNEKLFF. The CDR3 DNA sequence: TGTGCCAGCAGCGGAAACAGGGAAGGGCGCTTCGTAACTAATGAAAAACTGTTTTTT.

The V gene is TRBV27, the J gene TRBJ2-1; 7 bases align to TRBD2. The CDR3 length is 15 residues. V lost 5 bases, J lost 3 bases, and 7 bases stayed unmatched. The V gene's germline CDR1 is MNHEY and CDR2 SMNVEV (reference sequence). CDR3 bases: TGTGCCAGCAGTCCCCCGCGGGGGATCTACAATGAGCAGTTCTTC. Translating it yields CASSPPRGIYNEQFF.

This clone was observed a few times. This chain uses TRBV9 with TRBJ1-4; no clear D gene. This CDR3 has 13 residues. Trimming took off 4 bases at V and 5 bases at J, with 9 bases between the two ends. CDR1 and CDR2 (germline): SGDLS, YYNGEE. The CDR3 sequence: CASSPHSNEKLFF. CDR3 sequence (DNA): TGTGCCAGCAGCCCCCACTCAAATGAAAAACTGTTTTTT.

J is TRBJ2-5 and V is TRBV29-1; D is perhaps TRBD2 (6 bases). The V gene lost 6 bases and the J gene lost 6 bases, with 17 bases spanning the gap. CDR1 SQVTM and CDR2 ANQGSEA come from the germline V gene. The CDR3 spans 13 residues. The chain's CDR3 is CSVDMTSAKTQYF. The CDR3 bases are TGCAGCGTCGACATGACTAGTGCGAAGACCCAGTACTTC.

V gene TRBV5-1 combines with J gene TRBJ2-3; D assignment may be TRBD1 or TRBD2 (5 bases each). This CDR3 comprises 15 residues. CDR1 is SGHRS, CDR2 YFSETQ, per germline. Trimming shortened V by 0 bases and J by 0 bases, and 8 bases separated the two germline ends. In DNA form, the CDR3 reads TGCGCCAGCAGCTTGGTGGGGGAGAGCACAGATACGCAGTATTTT. Its protein is CASSLVGESTDTQYF. Full variable domain (rest looked up from reference TRBV5-1 and TRBJ2-3): KAGVTQTPRYLIKTRGQQVTLSCSPISGHRSVSWYQQTPGQGLQFLFEYFSETQRNKGNFPGRFSGRQFSNSRSEMNVSTLELGDSALYLCASSLVGESTDTQYFGPGTRLTVL.

The rearrangement uses TRBV7-2 and TRBJ2-2; 7 nucleotides match TRBD1. The V gene end was trimmed by 5 bases and the J gene end by 3 bases; junction bases not matched to a gene: 9. Germline V lookup: CDR1 SGHTA, CDR2 FQGNSA. The CDR3 extends over 16 amino acids. The CDR3, as DNA: TGTGCCAGCAGCCCCCCGACAGGGCGGGACACCGGGGAGCTGTTTTTT. It is translated as CASSPPTGRDTGELFF.

This chain connects TRBV9 to TRBJ2-2; 9 nucleotides line up with TRBD2. In germline, CDR1 is SGDLS, CDR2 YYNGEE. The CDR3 is 17 amino acids. Trimming cost V 4 bases and J 6 bases; bases outside gene matches: 13. In DNA form, the CDR3 reads TGTGCCAGCAGCCCTCACCCCCAGCGGGAGGTTTCCGGGGAGCTGTTTTTT. This codes for CASSPHPQREVSGELFF.

DNA of the CDR3: TGTGCCAGCAGCCCCGGGACAGGGGTTAACTATGGCTACACCTTC. This gives the protein CASSPGTGVNYGYTF. V and J are TRBV7-9 and TRBJ1-2; 10 nucleotides line up with TRBD1. Germline CDR1 is SEHNR and CDR2 is FQNEAQ (reference sequence). V shed 5 bases and J 1 base; nucleotides not matched to a gene: 4. This CDR3 has 15 amino acids.

This chain links TRBV15 with TRBJ1-5; TRBD1 might be the D (5 bases). Germline loops: CDR1 LNHNV, CDR2 YYDKDF (reference sequence). V lost 8 bases to trimming and J lost 5 bases, with 13 bases between them. This CDR3 has 13 amino acids. CDR3 amino acids: CATGGGPHQPQHF. The CDR3 DNA follows: TGTGCCACCGGGGGAGGCCCACATCAGCCCCAGCATTTT.

CDR3 loop: CASSGTGLGQPQHF. In nucleotides, the CDR3 is TGTGCCAGCTCCGGGACAGGGTTGGGACAGCCCCAGCATTTT. V usage is TRBV27 and J usage is TRBJ1-5; 9 bases are a match to TRBD1. V shed 8 bases and J 7 bases; nucleotides not matched to a gene: 9. CDR3 size: 14 residues. CDR1 MNHEY and CDR2 SMNVEV come from the germline V gene (reference sequence).

In DNA form, the CDR3 reads TGTGCCACCAGCAAGAGCGGGAGAGGTAATGAGCAGTTCTTC. Translated: CATSKSGRGNEQFF. The V and J genes are TRBV15 and TRBJ2-1; 8 nucleotides agree with TRBD2. The ends lost 4 bases at V and 7 bases at J; junction bases unmatched: 6. The length of the CDR3 is 14 residues. Germline assignment: CDR1 LNHNV and CDR2 YYDKDF (reference sequence).

This clone was counted once. The CDR3 sequence is CASSGGLPYNEQFF. CDR3 nucleotides: TGTGCCAGCAGCGGGGGACTACCCTACAATGAGCAGTTCTTC. The chain employs TRBV9 and TRBJ2-1, with TRBD2 matching 7 bases. This CDR3 has 14 amino acids. V dropped 3 bases and J dropped 2; count of bases not matched to a gene: 2. Germline values: CDR1 SGDLS, CDR2 YYNGEE.

The chain employs TRBV6-1 and TRBJ1-5; 9 bases match TRBD1. The CDR3 sequence is 15 residues long. The germline CDR1 and CDR2 sequences are MNHNS and SASEGT. J lost 1 base, V lost 6 bases, and 4 bases had no gene match. The DNA for the CDR3 is TGTGCCAGCAGCTGGACAGGGGTGAGCAATCAGCCCCAGCATTTT. The encoded protein is CASSWTGVSNQPQHF.

The V and J genes are TRBV19 and TRBJ2-1; 8 bases map to TRBD2. J was trimmed by 2 bases and V by 3 bases; bases with no gene match: 6. This CDR3 spans 16 amino acids. Germline CDR1 reads LNHDA; CDR2 reads SQIVND (reference sequence). CDR3 nucleotides: TGTGCCAGTAGTATGAGCCTAGCGGGCCCCTACAATGAGCAGTTCTTC. As protein: CASSMSLAGPYNEQFF.

This sequence joins TRBV29-1 and TRBJ2-2; 13 bases are shared with TRBD2. V lost 7 bases and J lost 6; bases outside the gene matches: 8. Germline loops: CDR1 SQVTM, CDR2 ANQGSEA. The length of the CDR3 is 15 residues. The CDR3 DNA follows: TGCAGCGGGACTAGCGGGAGCCCCGGGGCCGGGGAGCTGTTTTTT. It translates to CSGTSGSPGAGELFF.

The CDR3 sequence is CASSPLNSGANVLTF. The CDR3 nucleotides are TGTGCCAGCAGTCCTCTTAACTCTGGGGCCAACGTCCTGACTTTC. The chain links TRBV28 to TRBJ2-6, with D unresolved. Germline values: CDR1 MDHEN, CDR2 SYDVKM. The CDR3 loop spans 15 amino acids. Trimming stripped 5 bases from V and 0 bases from J, with 8 bases between.

The table lists this clone with a count of one. The V gene is TRBV7-9, the J gene TRBJ2-5; the D call may be TRBD1 or TRBD2 (6 bases each). The CDR3 length is 17 residues. Trimming cost V 1 base and J 5 bases, with 20 bases left between them. The V gene's germline CDR1 is SEHNR and CDR2 FQNEAQ (reference sequence). The CDR3 here is CASSLGVRGPAGETQYF. In DNA, the CDR3 is TGTGCCAGCAGCTTAGGAGTTCGGGGGCCGGCGGGGGAGACCCAGTACTTC.

DNA of the CDR3: TGCGCCAGCAGCCGAGCAGGGGAAGGCTACAATGAGCAGTTCTTC. Its protein product is CASSRAGEGYNEQFF. This chain links TRBV4-1 with TRBJ2-1, with D possibly being TRBD1 (6 bases). This CDR3 has 15 residues. CDR1 and CDR2 from the germline V gene are MGHRA and YSYEKL. V was cut by 4 bases and J by 3 bases, with 13 bases left in between.

CDR3 in amino acids: CASSLRDSVYSNQPQHF. The CDR3, as DNA: TGTGCCAGCAGTTTAAGGGACAGCGTCTATAGCAATCAGCCCCAGCATTTT. This chain joins TRBV28 and TRBJ1-5, with 7 bases matching TRBD1. V was pared by 2 bases and J by 0 bases, with 7 bases of the junction left unmatched. CDR1 and CDR2 (germline): MDHEN, SYDVKM. The CDR3 loop spans 17 amino acids.

Here the CDR3 reads CASSTGTGVGGNQPQHF. CDR3 nucleotides: TGCGCCAGCAGCACCGGGACAGGGGTCGGGGGCAATCAGCCCCAGCATTTT. The chain combines TRBV5-1 with TRBJ1-5, with 10 positions matching TRBD1. The CDR3 covers 17 residues. After removal of 4 bases from V and 2 bases from J, the junction contained 9 bases not matched to a gene. Germline CDR1 is SGHRS and CDR2 is YFSETQ.